The entry that follows covers one TCR beta chain sequence. Its antigen is undetermined. The sample is drawn from a study of T cells in Graves' hyperthyroidism and ophthalmopathy. The study's findings and limits: Ophthalmopathy was told apart from stable hyperthyroidism by a 13 V-J model. Within blood appeared most thyroid clonotypes that had expanded above 0.001.

Diagnosis relied on clinical symptoms, serum thyroxine and TRAb, thyroid ultrasound and orbital computed tomography. In germline, CDR1 is LNHDA, CDR2 SQIVND (reference sequence). CDR3 size: 17 residues. Between the trimmed V and J ends, which lost 5 bases and 3 bases, there was a span of 23 bases. There were TCR beta CDR3 regions amplified from RNA transcripts. First-round RT-PCR targeting the TCR CDR3 was performed with the HTBI primer set. TCRdb used MiXCR to reprocess the multiplex PCR reads, holding one entry per CDR3 protein. Found here are hundreds of thousands of distinct CDR3 sequences, roughly 15% of them singletons; the top ten hold under 15%.

The chain employs TRBV19 and TRBJ2-7, with a possible D match to TRBD2 (5 bases). What was sequenced was blood. This receptor was obtained from a woman aged 45-65 years with Graves' ophthalmopathy. DNA for the CDR3: TGTGCCAGTAGTTCGGGCCCCCGCGGGCATAGCTACTACGAGCAGTACTTC. Encoded protein: CASSSGPRGHSYYEQYF.